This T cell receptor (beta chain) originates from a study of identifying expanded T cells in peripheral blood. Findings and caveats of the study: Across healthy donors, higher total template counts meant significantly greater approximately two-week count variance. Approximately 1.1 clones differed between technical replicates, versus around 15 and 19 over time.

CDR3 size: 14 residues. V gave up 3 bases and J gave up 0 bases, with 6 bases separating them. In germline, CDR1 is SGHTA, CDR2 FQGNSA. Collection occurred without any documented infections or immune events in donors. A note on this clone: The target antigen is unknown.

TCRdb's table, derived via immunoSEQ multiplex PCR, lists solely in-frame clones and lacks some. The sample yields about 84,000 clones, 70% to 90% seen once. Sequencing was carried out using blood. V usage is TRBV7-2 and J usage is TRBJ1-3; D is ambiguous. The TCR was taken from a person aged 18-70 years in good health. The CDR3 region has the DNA TGTGCCAGCAGCTTGGTTTACTCTGGAAACACCATATATTTT. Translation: CASSLVYSGNTIYF.